One and the same sample provided the 26 T cell receptor beta chains below, sequenced in a study of blood T cell repertoires in COVID-19. The method was immunoSEQ multiplex PCR; TCRdb's version includes in-frame clones alone and lacks a portion of them. The sample lists 200,000 to 250,000 clones; approximately 80% were seen once. The sequenced sample consisted of peripheral blood. The source is a woman in her forties or fifties with acute or convalescent COVID-19.

The chain employs TRBV27 and TRBJ1-4; D is possibly TRBD1 (5 bases). Germline lookup yields CDR1 MNHEY and CDR2 SMNVEV (reference sequence). V lost 1 base and J 2 bases, leaving 11 bases between the germline ends. CDR3 length: 16 amino acids. This CDR3 reads CASSLFGDSTNEKLFF. DNA for the CDR3: TGTGCCAGCAGTTTATTTGGCGACAGTACTAATGAAAAACTGTTTTTT.

The genes are TRBV29-1 and TRBJ2-2; D perhaps matches TRBD1 (5 bases). V was trimmed by 5 bases and J by 6 bases, leaving 7 bases between them. The CDR3 totals 11 residues. Germline lookup yields CDR1 SQVTM and CDR2 ANQGSEA. CDR3 amino acids: CSVSGPGELFF. CDR3 coding DNA: TGCAGCGTTTCAGGGCCCGGGGAGCTGTTTTTT.

The chain is built from TRBV21-1 and TRBJ2-7; TRBD2, the table's D call, was not compared with the DNA. TRBV21-1 is a pseudogene segment. CDR3 length: 13 amino acids. The CDR3 region is CASSASGSYEQYF. The CDR3 DNA is TGTGCCAGCAGCGCTAGCGGGAGCTACGAGCAGTACTTC.

The chain is built from TRBV15 and TRBJ1-2; 7 bases fit TRBD1. The junction had 5 bases not matched to a gene; V was cut back by 0 bases and J by 4 bases. This CDR3 has 15 amino acids. Germline CDR1 LNHNV, CDR2 YYDKDF (reference sequence). The chain's CDR3 is CATSRDRDRFYGYTF. In nucleotides, the CDR3 is TGTGCCACCAGCAGAGATCGGGACAGATTCTATGGCTACACCTTC.

Written as DNA, the CDR3 is TGTGCCAGCAGCGTAGCCTCCCAGAGCACAGATACGCAGTATTTT. Protein sequence: CASSVASQSTDTQYF. This chain links TRBV9 with TRBJ2-3; unclear D gene. Trimming shortened V by 0 bases and J by 0 bases, and 8 bases separated the two germline ends. The CDR3 is made up of 15 amino acids. The germline V gene has CDR1 SGDLS and CDR2 YYNGEE. Filled out from reference TRBV9 and TRBJ2-3, the complete variable domain reads DSGVTQTPKHLITATGQRVTLRCSPRSGDLSVYWYQQSLDQGLQFLIQYYNGEERAKGNILERFSAQQFPDLHSELNLSSLELGDSALYFCASSVASQSTDTQYFGPGTRLTVL.

The chain combines TRBV2 with TRBJ1-5, with D hard to call. Germline CDR1 SNHLY, CDR2 FYNNEI. Trimming stripped 3 bases from V and 2 bases from J, with 8 bases between. The CDR3 is 14 amino acids. The CDR3 region has the DNA TGTGCCAGCAGTGACAGGCTCCGCAATCAGCCCCAGCATTTT. Translated: CASSDRLRNQPQHF.

The chain carries TRBV28 and TRBJ2-3; TRBD1 agrees at 10 bases. Germline lookup yields CDR1 MDHEN and CDR2 SYDVKM. J was trimmed by 5 bases and V by 5 bases; bases with no gene match: 4. This CDR3 has 14 amino acids. CDR3 sequence: CASSTGTGEDTQYF. As DNA, the CDR3 is TGTGCCAGCAGTACGGGGACAGGGGAAGATACGCAGTATTTT.

Only one count was recorded for this clone. This chain uses TRBV6-6 with TRBJ2-1; 7 positions match TRBD1. This CDR3 region has 15 residues. Per the germline V gene, CDR1 is MNHNY and CDR2 is SVGAGI (reference sequence). The J segment lost 4 bases and the V segment lost 6 bases, leaving 9 bases of the junction unmatched. The CDR3 DNA reads TGTGCCAGCAGCCCAGGGGGTGAAGGTTACAATGAGCAGTTCTTC. It specifies CASSPGGEGYNEQFF.

This clone has more than one count but fewer than ten. This chain's CDR3 is CASSLGRDRLPYEQYF. CDR3 DNA: TGTGCCAGCAGTCTCGGCCGGGACAGGTTACCCTACGAGCAGTACTTC. The genes are TRBV14 and TRBJ2-7; 8 nucleotides agree with TRBD1. Germline CDR1 is SGHDN and CDR2 is FVKESK. With V trimmed by 6 bases and J by 2 bases, 12 bases remained unmatched. The CDR3 is 16 residues long. Together with reference TRBV14 and TRBJ2-7, the CDR3 gives the full variable domain: EAGVTQFPSHSVIEKGQTVTLRCDPISGHDNLYWYRRVMGKEIKFLLHFVKESKQDESGMPNNRFLAERTGGTYSTLKVQPAELEDSGVYFCASSLGRDRLPYEQYFGPGTRLTVT.

This chain uses TRBV6-5 with TRBJ2-3; D is possibly TRBD2 (6 bases). V shed 6 bases and J shed 2 bases, with 12 bases lying between them. Germline V lookup: CDR1 MNHEY, CDR2 SVGAGI. The CDR3 is 14 residues long. The DNA of the CDR3 is TGTGCCAGCAGAAAGTCGGGAGCCACAGATACGCAGTATTTT. It codes for CASRKSGATDTQYF.

V usage is TRBV9 and J usage is TRBJ2-5; the D gene is possibly TRBD2 (6 bases). Per germline, CDR1 SGDLS and CDR2 YYNGEE. The V gene lost 7 bases and the J gene lost 4 bases, with 14 bases spanning the gap. The CDR3 runs 13 residues. The CDR3 spells CASRGVGGETQYF. The CDR3 DNA reads as TGTGCCAGCCGCGGGGTGGGGGGAGAGACCCAGTACTTC.

The chain employs TRBV5-1 and TRBJ2-2; no reliable D call. Deletions cut 3 bases from V and 7 bases from J, with 10 bases between. Germline V gives CDR1 SGHRS, CDR2 YFSETQ. The CDR3 extends over 13 amino acids. The DNA for the CDR3 is TGCGCCAGCAGCTCCCTAGTTGGCGGGGAGCTGTTTTTT. It encodes CASSSLVGGELFF.

The genes are TRBV6-5 and TRBJ2-3; possibly TRBD2 for D (7 bases). Trimming cost V 10 bases and J 2 bases, with 16 bases left between them. Germline loops: CDR1 MNHEY, CDR2 SVGAGI. The length of the CDR3 is 14 residues. CDR3 protein: CATLEGGPTDTQYF. The CDR3 coding sequence is TGTGCCACCCTTGAGGGGGGGCCCACAGATACGCAGTATTTT.

The chain joins TRBV5-1 to TRBJ2-5; tentative D call: TRBD2 (6 bases). Looked up from germline, CDR1 is SGHRS and CDR2 is YFSETQ. There are 13 residues in the CDR3. V gave up 2 bases and J gave up 4 bases, with 9 bases separating them. CDR3 coding DNA: TGCGCCAGCAGCTTTTCCGGGGGAGAGACCCAGTACTTC. This gives the protein CASSFSGGETQYF.

J is TRBJ2-4 and V is TRBV5-1; 9 bases are a match to TRBD1. Germline CDR1 and CDR2: SGHRS and YFSETQ. The CDR3 loop spans 15 amino acids. V lost 1 base and J lost 5; bases outside the gene matches: 4. Here the CDR3 DNA reads TGCGCCAGCAGCTTGCGGGACAGGGTTCAAAACATTCAGTACTTC. Its translation: CASSLRDRVQNIQYF.

There are a few counts of this clone. The chain recombines TRBV5-1 with TRBJ1-1, with TRBD1 matching over 7 bases. Trimming removed 5 bases from V and 4 bases from J; junction bases left unmatched: 8. This CDR3 has 14 residues. Germline CDR1 is SGHRS and CDR2 is YFSETQ. The CDR3 DNA follows: TGCGCCAGCAGGGCCGGGACAGACACCACTGAAGCTTTCTTT. It translates to CASRAGTDTTEAFF.

The gene calls are TRBV5-1 and TRBJ2-1, with D possibly being TRBD2 (6 bases). V was pared by 4 bases and J by 7 bases, with 21 bases between. The CDR3 has 16 residues. Per germline, CDR1 SGHRS and CDR2 YFSETQ. The CDR3 region is CASSPPGLQLLNEQFF. The CDR3 coding sequence is TGCGCCAGCAGCCCTCCGGGACTCCAGCTTTTGAATGAGCAGTTCTTC.

This rearrangement joins TRBV29-1 to TRBJ2-1, with 9 positions matching TRBD2. With V trimmed by 7 bases and J by 5 bases, 12 bases remained unmatched. The CDR3 spans 15 residues. CDR1 SQVTM and CDR2 ANQGSEA come from the germline V gene. CDR3 nucleotides: TGCAGCGGAGCGGGAGGCCTTAGCCCCAACAATGAGCAGTTCTTC. Its translation: CSGAGGLSPNNEQFF.

This clone was recorded once. This rearrangement joins TRBV4-1 to TRBJ1-2; D may be TRBD1 (6 bases). This CDR3 is built from 15 residues. The germline V and J ends were trimmed by 1 base and 4 bases, with 13 bases remaining between them. The germline V gene encodes CDR1 MGHRA and CDR2 YSYEKL. The CDR3 DNA sequence: TGCGCCAGCAGCCAAGGGACAGCCGCGGCCTATGGCTACACCTTC. This encodes CASSQGTAAAYGYTF.

The rearrangement joins TRBV6-5 to TRBJ1-2; no clear D gene. V was cut by 7 bases and J by 4 bases, with 19 bases left in between. The CDR3 is made up of 15 amino acids. The germline gives CDR1 MNHEY, CDR2 SVGAGI. CDR3 in amino acids: CASIILGGSGYGYTF. The DNA for the CDR3 is TGTGCCAGCATTATCCTCGGAGGCTCGGGCTATGGCTACACCTTC.

The chain joins TRBV4-2 to TRBJ2-7; TRBD2 matches at 7 bases. The CDR3 runs to 16 residues. J gave up 4 bases and V 7 bases, and 16 bases lay outside the gene matches. Germline CDR1 reads LGHNA; CDR2 reads YNFKEQ. Here the CDR3 reads CASNPGVGGRQYEQYF. The CDR3 nucleotides read TGTGCCAGCAACCCGGGGGTGGGCGGGAGACAATACGAGCAGTACTTC.

This rearrangement joins TRBV6-4 to TRBJ2-3; 8 nucleotides align to TRBD1. This CDR3 comprises 14 residues. Trimming removed 6 bases from V and 3 bases from J; junction bases left unmatched: 5. Germline CDR1 is MRHNA and CDR2 is SNTAGT. The CDR3 sequence is CASSGQGFTDTQYF. CDR3 nucleotides: TGTGCCAGCAGCGGACAGGGATTTACAGATACGCAGTATTTT.

The chain links TRBV2 to TRBJ1-2; D is perhaps TRBD1 (5 bases). The CDR3 covers 12 residues. V was shortened by 7 bases and J by 8 bases, with 14 bases between the two germline ends. Germline CDR1 is SNHLY and CDR2 is FYNNEI. The CDR3 DNA reads as TGTGCCAGCAAGGGCGGGCGGGACGGCTACACCTTC. Translation: CASKGGRDGYTF. The variable domain in full, with the rest retrieved from reference TRBV2 and TRBJ1-2, is EPEVTQTPSHQVTQMGQEVILRCVPISNHLYFYWYRQILGQKVEFLVSFYNNEISEKSEIFDDQFSVERPDGSNFTLKIRSTKLEDSAMYFCASKGGRDGYTFGSGTRLTVV.

The rearrangement joins TRBV28 to TRBJ1-5, with D possibly being TRBD1 (6 bases). The V gene lost 6 bases and the J gene lost 3 bases, with 12 bases spanning the gap. CDR1 MDHEN and CDR2 SYDVKM come from the germline V gene. This CDR3 spans 14 amino acids. The CDR3 loop is CASRKGGNNQPQHF. CDR3 DNA sequence: TGTGCCAGCAGAAAGGGGGGGAACAATCAGCCCCAGCATTTT.

The chain links TRBV3-1 (or the pseudogene TRBV3-2) to TRBJ2-3; 13 positions agree with TRBD2. V was clipped by 4 bases and J by 5 bases; unmatched bases: 6. The CDR3 is made up of 16 amino acids. Germline-derived CDR1 and CDR2 are LGHDT and YNNKEL (reference sequence). The CDR3 DNA sequence: TGTGCCAGCAGCCCAACTAGCGGGGGGGCCGGAGATACGCAGTATTTT. Its protein product is CASSPTSGGAGDTQYF.

V is TRBV3-1 (or the pseudogene TRBV3-2) and J is TRBJ1-1, with D unresolved. V lost 0 bases to trimming and J lost 7 bases, with 12 bases between them. Germline lookup yields CDR1 LGHDT and CDR2 YNNKEL (reference sequence). The CDR3 has 14 amino acids. This CDR3 reads CASSQEATAYEAFF. DNA for the CDR3: TGTGCCAGCAGCCAAGAAGCAACAGCTTATGAAGCTTTCTTT.